The 8 T cell receptor beta chains below come from one sample, sequenced in a study of T cell changes during pregnancy in multiple sclerosis. Sequenced by immunoSEQ multiplex PCR; TCRdb stores in-frame clones only, minus some. This sample has fewer than 60,000 clones, with about 90% found just once. The source was CD4+ T cells from peripheral blood mononuclear cells, collected after pregnancy. Every receptor here comes from a female donor with multiple sclerosis, enrolled in a pregnancy study.

The V call is TRBV5-6, the J call TRBJ2-5; a weak D match, TRBD2 (5 bases). CDR3 size: 14 residues. The V gene's germline CDR1 is SGHDT and CDR2 YYEEEE. V was pared by 1 base and J by 4 bases, with 11 bases between. CDR3 bases: TGTGCCAGCAGCTTGACGGGGTCCCCAGAGACCCAGTACTTC. It encodes CASSLTGSPETQYF.

The V and J genes are TRBV7-8 and TRBJ1-1, with D uncertain. The CDR3 loop spans 14 amino acids. V dropped 5 bases and J dropped 0 bases, with 10 bases sitting between them. Germline loops: CDR1 SGHVS, CDR2 FQNEAQ. CDR3 coding DNA: TGTGCCAGCAGCCTCACGGGGATGAACACTGAAGCTTTCTTT. Translated, it gives CASSLTGMNTEAFF.

J is TRBJ1-5 and V is TRBV7-8; no reliable D call. Germline-derived CDR1 and CDR2 are SGHVS and FQNEAQ. The CDR3 contains 15 residues. V shed 3 bases and J shed 2 bases, with 11 bases lying between them. Here the CDR3 reads CASSFSSRRNQPQHF. CDR3 coding DNA: TGTGCCAGCAGCTTCTCCTCCAGGCGCAATCAGCCCCAGCATTTT.

The CDR3 sequence: CASSLGTGSTYEQYF. The CDR3 nucleotides read TGTGCCAGCAGCTTGGGGACAGGGTCCACCTACGAGCAGTACTTC. The chain employs TRBV11-2 and TRBJ2-7; 9 bases map to TRBD1. The trim removed 3 bases at V and 2 bases at J, leaving 5 bases unmatched. The CDR3 loop spans 15 amino acids. Germline lookup yields CDR1 SGHAT and CDR2 FQNNGV.

The J gene is TRBJ1-2, the V gene TRBV27, with D perhaps TRBD1 (6 bases). The germline V and J ends were trimmed by 4 bases and 0 bases, with 18 bases remaining between them. The CDR3 is 17 residues long. Per germline, CDR1 MNHEY and CDR2 SMNVEV (reference sequence). The CDR3 loop is CASSSPIPGQANYGYTF. In DNA form, the CDR3 reads TGTGCCAGCAGTTCCCCTATCCCGGGACAAGCTAACTATGGCTACACCTTC.

In this sample, this clone turned up a few times. This chain uses TRBV19 with TRBJ2-2; weak D call: TRBD1 (6 bases). This CDR3 region has 14 residues. V gave up 3 bases and J gave up 7 bases, with 12 bases separating them. CDR1 is LNHDA and CDR2 is SQIVND in the germline V gene (reference sequence). This CDR3 is CASSITTGFGELFF. DNA for the CDR3: TGTGCCAGTAGTATCACCACAGGGTTCGGGGAGCTGTTTTTT. The full variable domain, rest sourced from reference TRBV19 and TRBJ2-2, is DGGITQSPKYLFRKEGQNVTLSCEQNLNHDAMYWYRQDPGQGLRLIYYSQIVNDFQKGDIAEGYSVSREKKESFPLTVTSAQKNPTAFYLCASSITTGFGELFFGEGSRLTVL.

The J gene is TRBJ1-2, the V gene TRBV27; TRBD1 might be the D (6 bases). The V gene lost 2 bases and the J gene lost 7 bases, with 11 bases spanning the gap. The CDR3 length is 13 residues. Germline lookup yields CDR1 MNHEY and CDR2 SMNVEV (reference sequence). CDR3 amino acids: CASSLEGTSGYTF. The CDR3 DNA reads as TGTGCCAGCAGTTTAGAGGGGACAAGTGGCTACACCTTC.

The rearrangement joins TRBV7-2 to TRBJ1-2; D perhaps matches TRBD1 (5 bases). The CDR3 is 14 amino acids. The V end was cut by 4 bases, the J end by 3 bases, with 12 bases between. The V gene's germline CDR1 is SGHTA and CDR2 FQGNSA. For the CDR3, the DNA is TGTGCCAGCAGCTCAGTAACGGGGGACTATGGCTACACCTTC. It specifies CASSSVTGDYGYTF.